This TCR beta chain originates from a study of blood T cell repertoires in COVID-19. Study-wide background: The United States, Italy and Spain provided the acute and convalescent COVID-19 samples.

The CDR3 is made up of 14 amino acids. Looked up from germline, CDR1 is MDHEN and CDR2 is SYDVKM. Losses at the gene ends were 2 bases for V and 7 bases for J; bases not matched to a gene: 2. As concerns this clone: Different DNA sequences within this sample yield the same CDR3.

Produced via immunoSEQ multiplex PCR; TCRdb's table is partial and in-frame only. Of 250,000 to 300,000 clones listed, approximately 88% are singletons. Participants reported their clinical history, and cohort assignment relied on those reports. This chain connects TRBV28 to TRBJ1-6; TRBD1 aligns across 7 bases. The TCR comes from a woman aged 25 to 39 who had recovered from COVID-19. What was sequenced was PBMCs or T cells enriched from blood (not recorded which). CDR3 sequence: CASSLGTDNSPLHF. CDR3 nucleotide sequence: TGTGCCAGCAGTTTAGGGACAGACAATTCACCCCTCCACTTT.